Below, 8 T cell receptor beta chains from the same sample are listed, as sequenced in a study of shared clonotypes between healthy human individuals. Sequencing used immunoSEQ multiplex PCR; TCRdb keeps in-frame clones, though not all of them. The table shows a few hundred thousand clones, with approximately 65% occurring only once. Input material: memory CD4+ T cells sorted from blood. Described subset: CD45RA-negative fraction. These receptors came from a young man in good health.

The genes are TRBV28 and TRBJ2-3; 8 nucleotides match TRBD1. Looked up from germline, CDR1 is MDHEN and CDR2 is SYDVKM. The J segment lost 10 bases and the V segment lost 5 bases, leaving 8 bases of the junction unmatched. The CDR3 length is 13 residues. DNA of the CDR3: TGTGCCAGCAGTCCTAGGAGGGGACAGGCGCAGTATTTT. This encodes CASSPRRGQAQYF. Full variable domain (remainder filled in from reference TRBV28 and TRBJ2-3): DVKVTQSSRYLVKRTGEKVFLECVQDMDHENMFWYRQDPGLGLRLIYFSYDVKMKEKGDIPEGYSVSREKKERFSLILESASTNQTSMYLCASSPRRGQAQYFGPGTRLTVL.

The chain is built from TRBV4-1 and TRBJ1-1, with 7 positions matching TRBD1. Germline CDR1 and CDR2: MGHRA and YSYEKL. The ends lost 0 bases at V and 11 bases at J; junction bases unmatched: 15. CDR3 length equals 16 residues. The CDR3 reads CASSQDVTRDRRRAFF. The DNA of the CDR3 is TGCGCCAGCAGCCAAGATGTGACTCGGGACAGACGAAGGGCTTTCTTT.

The gene calls are TRBV27 and TRBJ2-7, with TRBD1 matching over 8 bases. The CDR3 contains 17 residues. The J segment lost 2 bases and the V segment lost 0 bases, leaving 9 bases of the junction unmatched. CDR1 is MNHEY and CDR2 is SMNVEV in the germline V gene (reference sequence). DNA for the CDR3: TGTGCCAGCAGTTTATCTTTACGGACAGGGATGACCTACGAGCAGTACTTC. This encodes CASSLSLRTGMTYEQYF.

The chain has TRBV30 and TRBJ1-3; D is unresolved. The length of the CDR3 is 14 residues. Germline CDR1 and CDR2: GTSNPN and SVGIG (reference sequence). V lost 0 bases, J lost 3 bases, and 9 bases lay in between. The CDR3 loop reads CAWSVGTLGNTIYF. The CDR3, as DNA: TGTGCCTGGAGTGTAGGAACGCTTGGAAACACCATATATTTT.

In nucleotides, the CDR3 is TGTGCCAGCAGCTTAGGAGGTGGATATAGCAATCAGCCCCAGCATTTT. It yields the protein CASSLGGGYSNQPQHF. The genes are TRBV11-3 and TRBJ1-5, with no clear D. Germline lookup yields CDR1 SGHNT and CDR2 YENEEA. V dropped 1 base and J dropped 0 bases, with 10 bases sitting between them. This CDR3 is built from 16 residues.

The chain employs TRBV6-5 and TRBJ2-7, with 7 bases identical to TRBD2. This CDR3 has 15 amino acids. In germline, CDR1 is MNHEY, CDR2 SVGAGI. With V trimmed by 5 bases and J by 4 bases, 11 bases remained unmatched. The CDR3 sequence: CASSRSGLGDYEQYF. The CDR3 nucleotides read TGTGCCAGCAGTCGATCCGGACTAGGAGATTACGAGCAGTACTTC.

This chain links TRBV28 with TRBJ1-1; 7 positions match TRBD1. CDR1 and CDR2 (germline): MDHEN, SYDVKM. The CDR3 spans 15 residues. J lost 10 bases, V lost 6 bases, and 17 bases had no gene match. The CDR3 DNA sequence: TGTGCCAGCAGAAGTCCCAAACAGGGGCTAGGAGGAGCTTTCTTT. As protein: CASRSPKQGLGGAFF.

The gene calls are TRBV10-3 and TRBJ1-4; possible D gene TRBD1, 5 bases. V lost 8 bases and J lost 6, with 16 bases in between. This CDR3 region has 14 residues. CDR1 ENHRY and CDR2 SYGVKD come from the germline V gene. CDR3 nucleotide sequence: TGTGCCATCGGGAACGGGGCCGTGGATGAAAAACTGTTTTTT. The encoded protein is CAIGNGAVDEKLFF.